This T cell receptor (beta chain) was retrieved from a study of T cells expressing NK-cell markers. CDR3 size: 15 residues. Germline-derived CDR1 and CDR2 are SGDLS and YYNGEE. TCRdb re-called the 5' RACE reads; every CDR3 protein appears as one record, without DNA. In all, the sample yields approximately 420,000 distinct CDR3 sequences. Sample: blood T cells: a sorted CD56 or NKG2C T cell subset, CD4+ or CD8+ T cells, or bulk PBMC T cells (not recorded which). The chain uses TRBV9 and TRBJ2-7; TCRdb's D call of TRBD2 is untestable without DNA. The receptor was derived from a woman between 45 and 60 years old in good health. The CDR3 sequence is CASSLGTRLSHEQYF.